Given below is one T cell receptor (beta chain) in context. The antigen is undetermined. These data are taken from a study of cytomegalovirus exposure and HLA in healthy donors. Study information: The roughly 700 first-cohort repertoires shared a platform with the 120 validation repertoires, as reported in a later analysis.

Findings of the study overall: There were some public TCRs occurring in many donors, but most TCR sequences were rare. The authors listed 150 to 200 TCR beta chains as cytomegalovirus-associated.

The donors were in the approximately 120-subject validation cohort; that cohort was separate from the approximately 670-subject first cohort. The CDR3 spans 13 residues. V was clipped by 4 bases and J by 1 base, with 8 bases between them. CDR1 SGDLS and CDR2 YYNGEE come from the germline V gene. Clones were sequenced by immunoSEQ multiplex PCR, and TCRdb holds only the in-frame ones, with some missing. The data contain some 140,000 clones, about 86% of them singletons. This sequence joins TRBV9 and TRBJ2-5; possibly TRBD2 for D (5 bases). The sequence was collected from a human donor in good health. Sequenced sample: PBMCs. The CDR3: CASSRGFQETQYF. The CDR3 DNA reads TGTGCCAGCAGCAGAGGGTTCCAAGAGACCCAGTACTTC. The whole variable domain, filled in from reference TRBV9 and TRBJ2-5, reads DSGVTQTPKHLITATGQRVTLRCSPRSGDLSVYWYQQSLDQGLQFLIQYYNGEERAKGNILERFSAQQFPDLHSELNLSSLELGDSALYFCASSRGFQETQYFGPGTRLLVL.